Reported below is one TCR beta chain. The antigen is unknown. In germline, CDR1 is DFQATT, CDR2 SNEGSKA (reference sequence). Losses at the gene ends were 3 bases for V and 5 bases for J; bases not matched to a gene: 9. The CDR3 spans 14 residues. The data stem from a study of Ad26.COV2.S vaccination and SARS-CoV-2 variants. Study background: Recipients of Ad26.COV2.S got it intramuscularly, once or twice 56 days apart.

General study points: Greater spike-specific TCR breadth was seen in vaccine recipients than in placebo recipients.

The treatment: roughly 19 received Ad26.COV2.S at low or high dose, single or two shots; about 5 received placebo; per-sample allocation not given. Specimen acquisition occurred on day 63 following the initial vaccine or placebo injection. An adult aged 18-55 years in Boston served as the donor. It was Wuhan-strain SARS-CoV-2 spike that the Ad26 vaccine vector expressed. Profiled with immunoSEQ multiplex PCR; TCRdb holds only in-frame clones, not every one. The repertoire holds roughly 700,000 clones, with about 89% as singletons. The sequences come from peripheral blood, collected in a trial of Ad26.COV2.S vaccine versus placebo. The origin of this receptor is a person between 18 and 60 years old who received the Ad26.COV2.S COVID-19 vaccine or a placebo. The chain links TRBV20-1 to TRBJ2-5, with 7 bases lining up with TRBD2. CDR3 protein: CSASSAGVLETQYF. DNA of the CDR3: TGCAGTGCTAGTTCGGCGGGAGTTTTGGAGACCCAGTACTTC.